This T cell receptor (beta chain) was documented in a study of cytomegalovirus exposure and HLA in healthy donors. Study-wide background: Assignment to the Caucasian-associated ancestry cluster applied to more than 75% of the approximately 360 genotyped donors. Whole-study findings and limits: It was only CMV serostatus that was available as immune exposure information. TCR beta chains associated with HLA were, in a later analysis, more clonally expanded than equally common others. Presence/absence analyses rested on an assumption that sequencing depth was roughly uniform across donors.

As to this clone: Its matching antigen is unknown.

The PCR was carried out with 60 Vbeta primers and 13 Jbeta primers. Method: immunoSEQ multiplex PCR; TCRdb's copy keeps in-frame clones and lacks some. This table has 99,000 or so clones, 10% appearing once. Germline V gene sequence: CDR1 LNHNV, CDR2 YYDKDF (reference sequence). Trimming removed 3 bases from V and 6 bases from J; junction bases left unmatched: 7. There are 15 residues in the CDR3. This sequence was found in a man aged 35 to 55 in good health and CMV-seropositive. The chain recombines TRBV15 with TRBJ1-5, with 8 positions matching TRBD1. Sequencing was performed on PBMCs. CDR3 amino acids: CATSSTDREGQPQHF. The CDR3 nucleotides read TGTGCCACCAGCAGTACGGACAGGGAAGGTCAGCCCCAGCATTTT.